What follows are 25 T cell receptor beta chains derived from one specimen sequenced in a study of early T cells in non-severe SARS-CoV-2 infection (dated by TCRdb to about 2021). The library was produced with 5' RACE. Instrument on record: NextSeq 500. Starting from the raw public reads, TCRdb applied fastp trimming at Q25, assembled clones with MiXCR and retained in-frame beta chains. For every CDR3 protein sequence, its rows merge into one entry that carries the most common genes and DNA. This sample gives roughly 56,000 distinct CDR3 sequences in total; approximately 10% of them show up just once. 6.5% of the sample goes to the ten largest clones. The sample comprised whole blood. The receptors derive from an adult who was a healthcare worker with PCR-confirmed SARS-CoV-2 infection or an uninfected control (not recorded which).

The rearrangement links TRBV23-1 to TRBJ2-4; a weak D match, TRBD1 (6 bases). TRBV23-1 is annotated as an ORF whose role is uncertain. The CDR3 is made up of 16 amino acids. The V end was cut by 6 bases, the J end by 0 bases, with 15 bases between. The CDR3 reads CASRGDTGLAKNIQYF. The CDR3 DNA sequence: TGCGCCAGCAGGGGCGATACAGGGCTAGCCAAAAACATTCAGTACTTC.

This clonotype was picked up many times. The CDR3 DNA reads TGTGCCAGCACTCAGGGGGCGCGTGGCAATGAGCAGTTCTTC. Translating it yields CASTQGARGNEQFF. The V and J genes are TRBV14 and TRBJ2-1; 8 bases match TRBD1. The trim removed 7 bases at V and 6 bases at J, leaving 8 bases unmatched. The CDR3 is made up of 14 amino acids. Per germline, CDR1 SGHDN and CDR2 FVKESK.

The chain links TRBV10-3 to TRBJ2-2, with TRBD2 matching over 12 bases. The germline gives CDR1 ENHRY, CDR2 SYGVKD. V was clipped by 7 bases and J by 3 bases; unmatched bases: 3. The CDR3 covers 15 residues. DNA for the CDR3: TGTGCCATCAAAAGACTAGCGGGAGACACCGGGGAGCTGTTTTTT. It is translated as CAIKRLAGDTGELFF.

This clonotype occurred many times. This chain uses TRBV7-2 with TRBJ2-2; 9 positions agree with TRBD1. This CDR3 is built from 17 residues. Per the germline V gene, CDR1 is SGHTA and CDR2 is FQGNSA. Trimming at V came to 5 bases and at J to 5 bases, leaving 12 bases not matched to a gene. CDR3 sequence: CASSRRDRVRETGELFF. Here the CDR3 DNA reads TGTGCCAGCAGCCGCCGGGACAGGGTTCGCGAGACCGGGGAGCTGTTTTTT. The full variable domain, completed using reference TRBV7-2 and TRBJ2-2, is GAGVSQSPSNKVTEKGKDVELRCDPISGHTALYWYRQSLGQGLEFLIYFQGNSAPDKSGLPSDRFSAERTGGSVSTLTIQRTQQEDSAVYLCASSRRDRVRETGELFFGEGSRLTVL.

This clonotype was observed a handful of times. V usage is TRBV9 and J usage is TRBJ1-2; D remains unclear. With 0 bases removed from V and 6 bases from J, the gap between germline ends came to 9 bases. Looked up from germline, CDR1 is SGDLS and CDR2 is YYNGEE. The CDR3 spans 13 residues. CDR3 sequence (DNA): TGTGCCAGCAGCGTAGGAGGTCCAAATGGCTACACCTTC. It translates to CASSVGGPNGYTF. Variable domain in full (rest from reference TRBV9 and TRBJ1-2): DSGVTQTPKHLITATGQRVTLRCSPRSGDLSVYWYQQSLDQGLQFLIQYYNGEERAKGNILERFSAQQFPDLHSELNLSSLELGDSALYFCASSVGGPNGYTFGSGTRLTVV.

This clonotype was observed once. The chain uses TRBV5-6 and TRBJ2-5; D gene uncertain. The V gene lost 2 bases and the J gene lost 4 bases, with 15 bases spanning the gap. The CDR3 runs 15 residues. Germline CDR1 is SGHDT and CDR2 is YYEEEE. CDR3 amino acids: CASSFGSDGVETQYF. For the CDR3, the DNA is TGTGCCAGCAGCTTTGGTTCAGACGGTGTAGAGACCCAGTACTTC.

The chain uses TRBV27 and TRBJ1-1; maybe TRBD1 (6 bases). Looked up from germline, CDR1 is MNHEY and CDR2 is SMNVEV (reference sequence). V was cut by 6 bases and J by 4 bases, with 21 bases left in between. The CDR3 extends over 16 amino acids. In DNA, the CDR3 is TGTGCCAGCAGCCTCGTTACAGGGACCCTTGTCACTGAAGCTTTCTTT. Amino acids: CASSLVTGTLVTEAFF.

This clonotype was detected many times. This chain joins TRBV3-1 and TRBJ2-3, with 9 bases matching TRBD1. Germline assignment: CDR1 LGHDT and CDR2 YNNKEL (reference sequence). V was pared by 4 bases and J by 1 base, with 0 bases of the junction left unmatched. There are 14 residues in the CDR3. The CDR3 region has the DNA TGTGCCAGCAGCCGGGACAGGGGCACAGATACGCAGTATTTT. It specifies CASSRDRGTDTQYF.

This clonotype was seen repeatedly, ten times or more. The V and J genes are TRBV7-6 and TRBJ2-1; TRBD1 agrees at 9 bases. With V trimmed by 5 bases and J by 12 bases, 5 bases remained unmatched. The CDR3 covers 12 residues. Germline CDR1 is SGHVS and CDR2 is FNYEAQ. Written as DNA, the CDR3 is TGTGCCAGCAGCCCGGACAGGGGAGGGCAGTTCTTC. It is translated as CASSPDRGGQFF.

This chain uses TRBV29-1 with TRBJ2-2; 11 nucleotides match TRBD1. The CDR3 runs to 13 residues. The trim removed 7 bases at V and 5 bases at J, leaving 3 bases unmatched. Germline-derived CDR1 and CDR2 are SQVTM and ANQGSEA. The CDR3 spells CSAGTGGTGELFF. Here the CDR3 DNA reads TGCAGCGCAGGGACAGGGGGAACCGGGGAGCTGTTTTTT.

The rearrangement uses TRBV18 and TRBJ1-1; 9 bases are a match to TRBD1. V was pared by 6 bases and J by 0 bases, with 2 bases of the junction left unmatched. Germline CDR1 and CDR2: KGHSH and LQKENI. The CDR3 spans 14 residues. CDR3 DNA: TGTGCCAGCTCTCGACAGGGGGTGAACACTGAAGCTTTCTTT. As protein: CASSRQGVNTEAFF. The full variable domain, in which reference TRBV18 and TRBJ1-1 provide the parts outside the CDR3, is NAGVMQNPRHLVRRRGQEARLRCSPMKGHSHVYWYRQLPEEGLKFMVYLQKENIIDESGMPKERFSAEFPKEGPSILRIQQVVRGDSAAYFCASSRQGVNTEAFFGQGTRLTVV.

This rearrangement joins TRBV9 to TRBJ1-2, with a tentative D call TRBD1 (6 bases). The CDR3 length is 14 residues. Trimming shortened V by 0 bases and J by 4 bases, and 10 bases separated the two germline ends. Germline V lookup: CDR1 SGDLS, CDR2 YYNGEE. CDR3 nucleotide sequence: TGTGCCAGCAGCGTAGTGGGGGGCGGCTATGGCTACACCTTC. Encoded protein: CASSVVGGGYGYTF.

The sample holds many counts of this clonotype. The V gene is TRBV3-1, the J gene TRBJ2-7, with 8 bases matching TRBD1. This CDR3 contains 14 residues. V trimming: 1 base; J trimming: 6 bases; junction bases outside the gene matches: 5. The germline V gene encodes CDR1 LGHDT and CDR2 YNNKEL (reference sequence). In DNA, the CDR3 is TGTGCCAGCAGCCAAGGACAGGGGCCTCTCGAGCAGTACTTC. Encoded protein: CASSQGQGPLEQYF.

The chain employs TRBV5-6 and TRBJ2-5; D remains ambiguous. Germline lookup yields CDR1 SGHDT and CDR2 YYEEEE. V lost 3 bases and J 2 bases, leaving 17 bases between the germline ends. The CDR3 consists of 16 residues. The CDR3, as DNA: TGTGCCAGCAGCTCACGCACACGGACGGTACAAGAGACCCAGTACTTC. Its protein is CASSSRTRTVQETQYF.

This clonotype appeared a few times. The V call is TRBV7-2, the J call TRBJ1-1; D is perhaps TRBD1 (5 bases). The V end was cut by 4 bases, the J end by 0 bases, with 6 bases between. Looked up from germline, CDR1 is SGHTA and CDR2 is FQGNSA. The CDR3 length is 13 residues. The DNA for the CDR3 is TGTGCCAGCAGCTGGGACCTGAACACTGAAGCTTTCTTT. Amino acid sequence: CASSWDLNTEAFF.

This clonotype was recorded a few times. The V call is TRBV7-2, the J call TRBJ2-7; 9 bases match TRBD1. In germline, CDR1 is SGHTA, CDR2 FQGNSA. The V and J ends lost 8 bases and 6 bases, in that order; junction bases with no gene match: 11. The CDR3 has 14 residues. CDR3 amino acids: CASAIRQGEGEQYF. The CDR3 DNA follows: TGTGCCAGCGCCATACGACAGGGGGAAGGCGAGCAGTACTTC.

This clonotype was counted ten times or more. The chain is built from TRBV5-1 and TRBJ2-5; 7 bases match TRBD1. With V trimmed by 6 bases and J by 0 bases, 5 bases remained unmatched. The CDR3 has 14 amino acids. Germline V lookup: CDR1 SGHRS, CDR2 YFSETQ. CDR3 sequence (DNA): TGCGCCAGCATGATACAGGGGCACCAAGAGACCCAGTACTTC. This gives the protein CASMIQGHQETQYF.

The chain is built from TRBV18 and TRBJ2-1; D unresolved. Germline V gene sequence: CDR1 KGHSH, CDR2 LQKENI. The CDR3 contains 16 residues. With 0 bases removed from V and 2 bases from J, the gap between germline ends came to 11 bases. CDR3 sequence reads: CASSPPTGGAYNEQFF. Written as DNA, the CDR3 is TGTGCCAGCTCACCACCCACTGGCGGAGCCTACAATGAGCAGTTCTTC.

The chain is built from TRBV6-5 and TRBJ1-5, with D unclear. This CDR3 has 12 residues. V lost 7 bases and J lost 12, with 16 bases in between. CDR1 is MNHEY, CDR2 SVGAGI, per germline. The CDR3 DNA is TGTGCCAGCATGGCTCCGGGCCGAAACCAGCATTTT. The encoded protein is CASMAPGRNQHF.

The chain is built from TRBV3-1 and TRBJ2-3; D is ambiguous. Trimming stripped 1 base from V and 2 bases from J, with 10 bases between. The CDR3 loop spans 15 amino acids. In germline, CDR1 is LGHDT, CDR2 YNNKEL (reference sequence). In nucleotides, the CDR3 is TGTGCCAGCAGCCAAGCCGAGTTCGTCACAGATACGCAGTATTTT. Residues: CASSQAEFVTDTQYF.

Ten or more counts support this clonotype. CDR3 coding DNA: TGTGCCAGCAGCCGGGACAGGGTGAAATCGACCGGGGAGCTGTTTTTT. It is translated as CASSRDRVKSTGELFF. The chain uses TRBV7-2 and TRBJ2-2, with 9 bases identical to TRBD1. The CDR3 contains 16 residues. CDR1 SGHTA and CDR2 FQGNSA come from the germline V gene. After removal of 5 bases from V and 5 bases from J, the junction contained 9 bases not matched to a gene.

The rearrangement links TRBV20-1 to TRBJ1-1; a possible D gene is TRBD1 (5 bases). The V and J ends lost 0 bases and 3 bases respectively, with 17 bases between them. Germline CDR1 and CDR2: DFQATT and SNEGSKA (reference sequence). The CDR3 runs 16 residues. CDR3 in DNA: TGCAGTGCTAGAGAGGTCAGGGCATCGAAACACACTGAAGCTTTCTTT. This encodes CSAREVRASKHTEAFF.

The V call is TRBV29-1, the J call TRBJ2-7; D is uncertain. Germline V lookup: CDR1 SQVTM, CDR2 ANQGSEA. The CDR3 covers 12 residues. Trimming stripped 2 bases from V and 6 bases from J, with 11 bases between. The CDR3 spells CSVESRAREQYF. CDR3 coding DNA: TGCAGCGTTGAAAGTCGGGCGCGCGAGCAGTACTTC.

This chain links TRBV29-1 with TRBJ2-3, with 11 nucleotides matching TRBD2. The V and J ends lost 7 bases and 0 bases, in that order; junction bases with no gene match: 3. This CDR3 contains 14 residues. Germline V gene lookup returns CDR1 SQVTM and CDR2 ANQGSEA. CDR3 sequence (DNA): TGCAGCGCCGGGACTAGCGGCAGCACAGATACGCAGTATTTT. Translated, it gives CSAGTSGSTDTQYF.

This clonotype was seen only a few times. The genes are TRBV29-1 and TRBJ2-7; 7 bases align to TRBD1. The V gene's germline CDR1 is SQVTM and CDR2 ANQGSEA. CDR3 length equals 12 residues. The J segment lost 0 bases and the V segment lost 6 bases, leaving 2 bases of the junction unmatched. DNA for the CDR3: TGCAGCGTGGGACAGTTCTCCTACGAGCAGTACTTC. The encoded protein is CSVGQFSYEQYF.